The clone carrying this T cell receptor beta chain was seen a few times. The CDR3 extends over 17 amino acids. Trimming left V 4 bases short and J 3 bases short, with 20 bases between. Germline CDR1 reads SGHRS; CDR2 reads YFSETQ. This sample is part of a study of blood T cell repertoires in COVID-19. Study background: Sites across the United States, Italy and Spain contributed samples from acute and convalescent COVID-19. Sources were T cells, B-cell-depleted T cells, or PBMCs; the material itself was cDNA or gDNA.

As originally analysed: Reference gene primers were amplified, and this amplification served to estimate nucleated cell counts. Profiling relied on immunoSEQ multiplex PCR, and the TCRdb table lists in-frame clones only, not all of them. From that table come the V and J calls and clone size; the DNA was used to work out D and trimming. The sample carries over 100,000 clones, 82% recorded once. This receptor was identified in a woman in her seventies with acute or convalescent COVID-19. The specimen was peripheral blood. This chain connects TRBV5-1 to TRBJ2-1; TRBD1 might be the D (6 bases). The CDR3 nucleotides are TGCGCCAGCAGCCACCCGGCAGGGGACCTAAACTACAATGAGCAGTTCTTC. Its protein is CASSHPAGDLNYNEQFF.